This entry describes one T cell receptor beta chain. Trimming removed 0 bases at V and 4 bases at J, with 12 bases between. The CDR3 is 15 residues long. Germline assignment: CDR1 MNHEY and CDR2 SMNVEV (reference sequence). This sample stems from a study of CD8+ T cells in alopecia areata. Looking at the study overall: Tofacitinib dosing lasted 6 to 18 months, which was then followed by 6 months off drug.

As the sequencing template, cDNA was produced by extracting RNA and reverse transcribing it. Generated by immunoSEQ multiplex PCR, the TCRdb table keeps only in-frame clones and is missing some. This table has approximately 66,000 clones, approximately 60% appearing once. The sequenced sample was CD8+ T cells sorted from blood, obtained at week 0. The sequence was collected from a human donor with alopecia areata. The J gene is TRBJ1-2, the V gene TRBV27, with D possibly TRBD1 on 5 matching bases. The CDR3 reads CASSLSPGTGYGYTF. The DNA of the CDR3 is TGTGCCAGCAGTTTATCTCCCGGGACCGGCTATGGCTACACCTTC.